One and the same sample provided the 18 T cell receptor beta chains below, sequenced in a study of circulating and synovial CD4+ cells in juvenile arthritis. Data came from immunoSEQ multiplex PCR; TCRdb stores just in-frame clones and leaves some out. The sample lists 25,000 to 35,000 clones; roughly 95% were seen once. Sequencing input: CD4+ T cells from blood. These receptors were taken from a human donor with juvenile idiopathic arthritis.

The rearrangement uses TRBV4-2 and TRBJ2-7; D perhaps matches TRBD1 (6 bases). Germline CDR1 and CDR2: LGHNA and YNFKEQ. This CDR3 has 17 residues. Between the trimmed V and J ends, which lost 0 bases and 2 bases, there was a span of 17 bases. The CDR3 region is CASSQDFQGNYAYEQYF. The CDR3 bases are TGTGCCAGCAGCCAAGATTTCCAGGGGAACTATGCCTACGAGCAGTACTTC.

The J gene is TRBJ2-7, the V gene TRBV27; D not certain. This CDR3 comprises 11 residues. Deletions cut 4 bases from V and 2 bases from J, with 3 bases between. Germline CDR1 reads MNHEY; CDR2 reads SMNVEV (reference sequence). CDR3 amino acids: CASSSTYEQYF. The CDR3 nucleotides are TGTGCCAGCAGTTCAACCTACGAGCAGTACTTC.

V is TRBV9 and J is TRBJ2-1; TRBD2 aligns across 13 bases. Germline values: CDR1 SGDLS, CDR2 YYNGEE. The CDR3 loop spans 15 amino acids. V shed 3 bases, J shed 8 bases, and the junction held 5 bases outside the gene matches. The CDR3 DNA reads TGTGCCAGCAGCGCAAGGACTAGCGGGAGAGATGAGCAGTTCTTC. Amino acid sequence: CASSARTSGRDEQFF.

The gene calls are TRBV7-9 and TRBJ2-7; 10 nucleotides match TRBD2. J gave up 5 bases and V 6 bases, and 7 bases lay outside the gene matches. Germline V gene sequence: CDR1 SEHNR, CDR2 FQNEAQ (reference sequence). This CDR3 contains 14 residues. DNA of the CDR3: TGTGCCAGCAGTGGCAGCGGGAGGGCCCACGAGCAGTACTTC. Translated, it gives CASSGSGRAHEQYF.

This chain joins TRBV7-9 and TRBJ2-3; 12 nucleotides match TRBD2. With 5 bases clipped from V and 4 bases from J, the junction kept 10 bases outside the gene matches. This CDR3 contains 17 residues. The germline V gene encodes CDR1 SEHNR and CDR2 FQNEAQ (reference sequence). CDR3 coding DNA: TGTGCCAGCAGCCCCCGCGGACTAGCGGGATCGGCAGATACGCAGTATTTT. Amino acid sequence: CASSPRGLAGSADTQYF. Together with reference TRBV7-9 and TRBJ2-3, the CDR3 gives the full variable domain: DTGVSQNPRHKITKRGQNVTFRCDPISEHNRLYWYRQTLGQGPEFLTYFQNEAQLEKSRLLSDRFSAERPKGSFSTLEIQRTEQGDSAMYLCASSPRGLAGSADTQYFGPGTRLTVL.

This clone appeared once. The rearrangement joins TRBV5-1 to TRBJ1-1; 9 nucleotides align to TRBD1. The junction had 12 bases not matched to a gene; V was cut back by 4 bases and J by 11 bases. The germline CDR1 and CDR2 sequences are SGHRS and YFSETQ. This CDR3 comprises 14 residues. The CDR3 coding sequence is TGCGCCAGCAGCCAGTCGGTGGACGGGACAGGGGCTTTCTTT. Protein sequence: CASSQSVDGTGAFF. The variable domain in full, with the rest retrieved from reference TRBV5-1 and TRBJ1-1, is KAGVTQTPRYLIKTRGQQVTLSCSPISGHRSVSWYQQTPGQGLQFLFEYFSETQRNKGNFPGRFSGRQFSNSRSEMNVSTLELGDSALYLCASSQSVDGTGAFFGQGTRLTVV.

Here the CDR3 DNA reads TGTGCCAGCAGTGAGGTACGCGGGGGGTCGATGGACGAGCAGTACTTC. Protein sequence: CASSEVRGGSMDEQYF. V is TRBV2 and J is TRBJ2-7, with 8 bases fitting TRBD2. Germline lookup yields CDR1 SNHLY and CDR2 FYNNEI. The CDR3 has 16 residues. Trimming took 3 bases from V and 5 from J; bases not matched to a gene: 12.

V usage is TRBV19 and J usage is TRBJ1-5; D gene ambiguous. Trimming removed 3 bases from V and 0 bases from J, with 21 bases in between. Looked up from germline, CDR1 is LNHDA and CDR2 is SQIVND (reference sequence). The CDR3 totals 19 residues. The CDR3 is CASSIPGLVWALSNQPQHF. The CDR3 DNA is TGTGCCAGTAGTATCCCCGGATTGGTCTGGGCTCTTAGCAATCAGCCCCAGCATTTT.

This chain connects TRBV5-1 to TRBJ1-2; a possible D gene is TRBD1 (6 bases). Germline lookup yields CDR1 SGHRS and CDR2 YFSETQ. V lost 3 bases and J lost 2, with 23 bases in between. The CDR3 is 18 residues long. The CDR3: CASSSGASTGLLNYGYTF. In DNA form, the CDR3 reads TGCGCCAGCAGCTCCGGCGCCTCTACAGGGTTGTTGAACTATGGCTACACCTTC.

The gene calls are TRBV9 and TRBJ1-2, with D possibly being TRBD1 (5 bases). Germline V gives CDR1 SGDLS, CDR2 YYNGEE. This CDR3 is 15 amino acids long. The germline V and J ends were trimmed by 6 bases and 4 bases, with 19 bases remaining between them. The CDR3 is CASNEGPGGGYGYTF. The CDR3 region has the DNA TGTGCCAGCAACGAAGGACCGGGCGGGGGCTATGGCTACACCTTC.

The chain uses TRBV5-1 and TRBJ1-4; 8 bases line up with TRBD1. CDR1 is SGHRS and CDR2 is YFSETQ in the germline V gene. Trimming cost V 4 bases and J 4 bases; bases outside gene matches: 6. The CDR3 totals 15 residues. DNA of the CDR3: TGCGCCAGCAGCACGGGGACAGGAGTTAATGAAAAACTGTTTTTT. As protein: CASSTGTGVNEKLFF.

The chain has TRBV11-2 and TRBJ2-7, with a weak D call TRBD2 (5 bases). This CDR3 spans 13 amino acids. V lost 3 bases, J lost 7 bases, and 13 bases lay in between. Germline CDR1 SGHAT, CDR2 FQNNGV. The CDR3 region is CASSLGFSGEQYF. DNA for the CDR3: TGTGCCAGCAGCTTGGGGTTTTCGGGGGAGCAGTACTTC.

The chain employs TRBV5-4 and TRBJ2-3; possibly TRBD1 for D (6 bases). Trimming shortened V by 3 bases and J by 2 bases, and 10 bases separated the two germline ends. The CDR3 consists of 14 residues. CDR1 SGHNT and CDR2 YYREEE come from the germline V gene (reference sequence). CDR3 sequence (DNA): TGTGCCAGCAGCTGGGGGCGGAACACAGATACGCAGTATTTT. It specifies CASSWGRNTDTQYF.

The V call is TRBV2, the J call TRBJ2-2, with no clear D. The V gene's germline CDR1 is SNHLY and CDR2 FYNNEI. V lost 9 bases, J lost 8 bases, and 16 bases lay in between. This CDR3 has 13 amino acids. This CDR3 is CASSDGVGGELFF. In DNA form, the CDR3 reads TGTGCCAGTTCCGATGGCGTCGGGGGGGAGCTGTTTTTT. The full variable domain, its missing parts supplied by reference TRBV2 and TRBJ2-2, is EPEVTQTPSHQVTQMGQEVILRCVPISNHLYFYWYRQILGQKVEFLVSFYNNEISEKSEIFDDQFSVERPDGSNFTLKIRSTKLEDSAMYFCASSDGVGGELFFGEGSRLTVL.

The chain joins TRBV5-1 to TRBJ2-7, with a possible D match to TRBD2 (5 bases). The V gene lost 5 bases and the J gene lost 0 bases, with 18 bases spanning the gap. The CDR3 sequence is 16 residues long. Looked up from germline, CDR1 is SGHRS and CDR2 is YFSETQ. CDR3: CASSYTLSGSSYEQYF. CDR3 DNA: TGCGCCAGCAGTTACACCTTATCGGGGAGCTCCTACGAGCAGTACTTC. Filled out from reference TRBV5-1 and TRBJ2-7, the complete variable domain reads KAGVTQTPRYLIKTRGQQVTLSCSPISGHRSVSWYQQTPGQGLQFLFEYFSETQRNKGNFPGRFSGRQFSNSRSEMNVSTLELGDSALYLCASSYTLSGSSYEQYFGPGTRLTVT.

The chain joins TRBV5-4 to TRBJ1-2; 11 positions agree with TRBD1. After removal of 0 bases from V and 5 bases from J, the junction contained 6 bases not matched to a gene. CDR1 SGHNT and CDR2 YYREEE come from the germline V gene (reference sequence). The CDR3 runs 16 residues. The CDR3, as DNA: TGTGCCAGCAGCTTGGGATGGGACAGGGGGAATTATGGCTACACCTTC. Amino acids: CASSLGWDRGNYGYTF.

A single count supports this clone. The J gene is TRBJ2-7, the V gene TRBV18; 7 positions agree with TRBD1. CDR1 KGHSH and CDR2 LQKENI come from the germline V gene. The CDR3 is made up of 15 amino acids. The J segment lost 2 bases and the V segment lost 1 base, leaving 5 bases of the junction unmatched. The CDR3 nucleotides read TGTGCCAGCTCACCACGTCCGACAGGGACCTACGAGCAGTACTTC. It yields the protein CASSPRPTGTYEQYF.

The chain couples TRBV7-2 to TRBJ2-2; TRBD2 might be the D (5 bases). Germline V lookup: CDR1 SGHTA, CDR2 FQGNSA. The CDR3 has 14 residues. V lost 5 bases and J 2 bases, leaving 9 bases between the germline ends. The CDR3 DNA follows: TGTGCCAGCAGCACTTGGACTAACACCGGGGAGCTGTTTTTT. It specifies CASSTWTNTGELFF.